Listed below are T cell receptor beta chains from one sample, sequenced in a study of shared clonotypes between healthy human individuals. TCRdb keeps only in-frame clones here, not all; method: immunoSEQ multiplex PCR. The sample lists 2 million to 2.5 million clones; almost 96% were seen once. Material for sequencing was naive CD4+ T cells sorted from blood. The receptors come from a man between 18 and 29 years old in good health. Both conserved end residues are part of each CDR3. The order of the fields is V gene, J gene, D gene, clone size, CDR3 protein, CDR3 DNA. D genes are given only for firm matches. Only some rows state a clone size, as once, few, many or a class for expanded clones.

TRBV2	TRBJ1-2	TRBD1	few	CASRLTGADGYTF	TGTGCCAGCAGGTTGACAGGGGCCGATGGCTACACCTTC
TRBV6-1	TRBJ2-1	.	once	CASSEGRGAGSSNEQFF	TGTGCCAGCAGTGAAGGTAGAGGCGCAGGGAGCAGCAATGAGCAGTTCTTC
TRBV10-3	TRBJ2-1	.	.	CAISVTGSTYNEQFF	TGTGCCATCAGTGTTACGGGGTCGACCTACAATGAGCAGTTCTTC
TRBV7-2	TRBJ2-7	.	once	CASSPTSAGFHEQYF	TGTGCCAGCAGCCCCACCTCCGCTGGCTTCCACGAGCAGTACTTC
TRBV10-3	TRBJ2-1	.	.	CAISESAYNEQFF	TGTGCCATCAGTGAGTCGGCATACAATGAGCAGTTCTTC
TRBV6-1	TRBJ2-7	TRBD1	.	CASRDRASYEQYF	TGTGCCAGCAGGGACAGGGCCTCCTACGAGCAGTACTTC
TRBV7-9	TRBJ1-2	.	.	CASSLLGRDYGYTF	TGTGCCAGCAGCTTACTGGGAAGGGACTATGGCTACACCTTC
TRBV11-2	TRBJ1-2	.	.	CASSTKLGGYGYTF	TGTGCCAGCAGCACAAAGCTCGGGGGCTATGGCTACACCTTC
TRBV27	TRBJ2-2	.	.	CASMWSGLTGELFF	TGTGCCAGCATGTGGTCCGGACTCACCGGGGAGCTGTTTTTT
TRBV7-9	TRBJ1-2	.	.	CASSPGDAYYGYTF	TGTGCCAGCAGCCCGGGGGACGCTTACTATGGCTACACCTTC
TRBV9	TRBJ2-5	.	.	CASSVGLDGQETQYF	TGTGCCAGCAGCGTAGGACTAGATGGGCAAGAGACCCAGTACTTC
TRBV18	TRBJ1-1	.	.	CASSPVMGLDTEAFF	TGTGCCAGCTCACCCGTAATGGGGCTTGACACTGAAGCTTTCTTT
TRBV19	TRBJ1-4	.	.	CASSMGELNEKLFF	TGTGCCAGTAGTATGGGGGAACTTAATGAAAAACTGTTTTTT
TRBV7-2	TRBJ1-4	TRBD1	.	CASSRKGQGFPEHEKLFF	TGTGCCAGCAGCCGAAAAGGACAGGGTTTCCCTGAGCATGAAAAACTGTTTTTT
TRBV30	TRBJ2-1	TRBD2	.	CAWETSGRGYEQFF	TGTGCCTGGGAGACTAGCGGGAGAGGATATGAGCAGTTCTTC
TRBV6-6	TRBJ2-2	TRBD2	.	CASSVRAGAGELFF	TGTGCCAGCAGTGTCCGAGCGGGGGCCGGGGAGCTGTTTTTT
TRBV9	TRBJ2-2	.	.	CASREPRTGELFF	TGTGCCAGCAGAGAACCCCGGACCGGGGAGCTGTTTTTT
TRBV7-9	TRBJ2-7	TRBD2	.	CASSWLPGLAGGEQYF	TGTGCCAGCAGCTGGTTGCCGGGACTAGCGGGTGGCGAGCAGTACTTC
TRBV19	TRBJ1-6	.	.	CASSMGEQARSPLHF	TGTGCCAGTAGTATGGGGGAACAGGCCCGCTCACCCCTCCACTTT
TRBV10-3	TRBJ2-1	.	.	CAITGAPNNEQFF	TGTGCCATCACGGGGGCACCTAACAATGAGCAGTTCTTC
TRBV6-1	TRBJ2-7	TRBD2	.	CASSAPSGYEQYF	TGTGCCAGCAGTGCGCCTAGCGGCTACGAGCAGTACTTC
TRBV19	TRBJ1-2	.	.	CASREDRTNYGYTF	TGTGCCAGTAGAGAGGACCGTACTAACTATGGCTACACCTTC
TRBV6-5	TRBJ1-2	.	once	CASSYSRGYGYTF	TGTGCCAGCAGTTACTCGCGGGGTTATGGCTACACCTTC
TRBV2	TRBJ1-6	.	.	CASSDYRNSPLHF	TGTGCCAGCAGTGACTATAGGAATTCACCCCTCCACTTT
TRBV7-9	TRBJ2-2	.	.	CASSLGHLNTGELFF	TGTGCCAGCAGCTTAGGACATTTGAACACCGGGGAGCTGTTTTTT
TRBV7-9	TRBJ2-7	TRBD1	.	CASSPDRGRPWQYF	TGTGCCAGCAGCCCCGACAGGGGGAGGCCGTGGCAGTACTTC
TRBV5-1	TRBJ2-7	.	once	CASSPRPGDTYEQYF	TGCGCCAGCAGCCCCCGCCCGGGGGACACCTACGAGCAGTACTTC
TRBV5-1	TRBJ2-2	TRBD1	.	CASSYRGPGTGELFF	TGCGCCAGCAGCTACAGGGGGCCGGGGACCGGGGAGCTGTTTTTT
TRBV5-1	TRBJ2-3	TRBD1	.	CASSLQTGPGDTQYF	TGCGCCAGCAGCTTGCAGACAGGGCCAGGGGATACGCAGTATTTT
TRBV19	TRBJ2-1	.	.	CAVASGPWIANEQFF	TGTGCAGTGGCCAGCGGGCCTTGGATTGCGAATGAGCAGTTCTTC
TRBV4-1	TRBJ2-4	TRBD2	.	CASSRLSSGKNIQYF	TGCGCCAGCAGCCGTTTATCTAGCGGTAAAAACATTCAGTACTTC
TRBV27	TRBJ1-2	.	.	CASSSANWAAGYTF	TGTGCCAGCAGTTCCGCGAACTGGGCCGCGGGCTACACCTTC